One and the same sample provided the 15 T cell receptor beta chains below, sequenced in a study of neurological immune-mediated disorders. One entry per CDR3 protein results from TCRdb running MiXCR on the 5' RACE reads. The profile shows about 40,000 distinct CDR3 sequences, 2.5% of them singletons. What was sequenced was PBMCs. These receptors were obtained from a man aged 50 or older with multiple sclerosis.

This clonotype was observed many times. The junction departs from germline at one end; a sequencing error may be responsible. CDR3 coding DNA: TGTGCGAGCGGGGGGGGTAATTCACCCCTCAACTTT. Protein sequence: CASGGGNSPLNF. The rearrangement links TRBV28 to TRBJ1-6; D may be TRBD1 (5 bases). The CDR3 is 12 amino acids. Germline V CDR1 and CDR2: MDHEN, SYDVKM.

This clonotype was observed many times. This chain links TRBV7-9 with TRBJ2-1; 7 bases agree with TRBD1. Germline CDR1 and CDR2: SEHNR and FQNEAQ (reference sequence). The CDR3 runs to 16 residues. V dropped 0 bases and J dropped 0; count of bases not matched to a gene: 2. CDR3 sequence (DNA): TGTGCCAGCAGCTTAGCGGCAGGGGGCTCCTACAATGAGCAGTTCTTC. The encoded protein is CASSLAAGGSYNEQFF.

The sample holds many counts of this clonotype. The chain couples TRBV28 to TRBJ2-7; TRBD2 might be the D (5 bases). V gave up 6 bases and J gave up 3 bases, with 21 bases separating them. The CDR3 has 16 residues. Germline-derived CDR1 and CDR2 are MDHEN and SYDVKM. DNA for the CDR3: TGTGCCAGCAGCCCGAGATCTGGGCTCCGGGGCTACGAGCAGTACTTC. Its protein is CASSPRSGLRGYEQYF.

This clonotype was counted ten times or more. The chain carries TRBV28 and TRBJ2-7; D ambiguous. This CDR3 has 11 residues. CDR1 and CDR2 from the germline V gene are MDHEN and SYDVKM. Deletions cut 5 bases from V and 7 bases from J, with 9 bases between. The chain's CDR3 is CASSPLREQYF. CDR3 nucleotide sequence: TGTGCCAGCAGTCCTCTCCGAGAGCAGTACTTC.

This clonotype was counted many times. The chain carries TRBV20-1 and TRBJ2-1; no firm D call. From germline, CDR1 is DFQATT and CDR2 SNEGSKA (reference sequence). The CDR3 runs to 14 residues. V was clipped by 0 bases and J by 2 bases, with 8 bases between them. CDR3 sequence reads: CSARDLLTYNEQFF. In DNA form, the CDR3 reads TGCAGTGCTAGAGATCTCCTGACCTACAATGAGCAGTTCTTC.

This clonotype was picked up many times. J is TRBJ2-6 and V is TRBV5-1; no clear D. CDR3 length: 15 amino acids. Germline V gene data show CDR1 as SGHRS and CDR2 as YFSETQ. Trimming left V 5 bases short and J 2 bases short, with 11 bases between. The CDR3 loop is CASSSGPAGANVLTF. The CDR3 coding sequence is TGCGCCAGCAGTTCCGGGCCAGCTGGGGCCAACGTCCTGACTTTC.

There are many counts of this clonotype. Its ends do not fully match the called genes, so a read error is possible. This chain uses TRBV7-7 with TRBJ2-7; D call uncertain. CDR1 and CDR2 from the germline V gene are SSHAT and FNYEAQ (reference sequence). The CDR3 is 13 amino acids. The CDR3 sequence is CASSLVSWSKQYF. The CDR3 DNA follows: TGTGCTAGCAGCTTAGTCTCCTGGTCGAAGCAGTACTTC.

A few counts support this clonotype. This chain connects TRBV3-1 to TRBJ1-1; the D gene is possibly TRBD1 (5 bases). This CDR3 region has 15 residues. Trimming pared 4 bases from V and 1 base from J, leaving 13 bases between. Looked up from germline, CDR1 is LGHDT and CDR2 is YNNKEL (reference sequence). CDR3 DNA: TGTGCCAGCAGCCCCCCACATGGGGGGAACACTGAAGCTTTCTTT. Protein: CASSPPHGGNTEAFF.

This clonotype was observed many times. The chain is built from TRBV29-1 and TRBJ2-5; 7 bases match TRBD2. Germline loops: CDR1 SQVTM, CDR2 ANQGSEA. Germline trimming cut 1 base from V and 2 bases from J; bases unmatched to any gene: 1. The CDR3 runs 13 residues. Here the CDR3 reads CSVEVGGQETQYF. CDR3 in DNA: TGCAGCGTTGAAGTGGGGGGGCAAGAGACCCAGTACTTC.

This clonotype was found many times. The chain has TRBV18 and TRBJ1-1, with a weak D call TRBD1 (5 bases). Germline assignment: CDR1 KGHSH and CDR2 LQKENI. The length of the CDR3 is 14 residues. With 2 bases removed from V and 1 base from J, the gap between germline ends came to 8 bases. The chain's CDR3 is CASSPTGENTEAFF. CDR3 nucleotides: TGTGCCAGCTCACCAACGGGGGAGAACACTGAAGCTTTCTTT.

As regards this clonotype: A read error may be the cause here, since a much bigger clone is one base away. The CDR3 DNA reads as TGTGCCAGCATCCTTAGCGGGGCAGGTGGCTACACCTTC. This sequence encodes CASILSGAGGYTF. The rearrangement joins TRBV28 to TRBJ1-2; D is possibly TRBD1 (5 bases). The germline V and J ends were trimmed by 7 bases and 7 bases, with 16 bases remaining between them. Germline CDR1 and CDR2: MDHEN and SYDVKM. The CDR3 extends over 13 amino acids.

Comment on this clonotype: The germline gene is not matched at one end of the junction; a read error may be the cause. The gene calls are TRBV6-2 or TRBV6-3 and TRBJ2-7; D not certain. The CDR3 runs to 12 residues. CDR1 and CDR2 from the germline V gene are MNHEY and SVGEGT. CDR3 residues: CASGYWAYEQYF. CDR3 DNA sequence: TGTGCCAGCGGTTACTGGGCGTACGAGCAGTACTTC.

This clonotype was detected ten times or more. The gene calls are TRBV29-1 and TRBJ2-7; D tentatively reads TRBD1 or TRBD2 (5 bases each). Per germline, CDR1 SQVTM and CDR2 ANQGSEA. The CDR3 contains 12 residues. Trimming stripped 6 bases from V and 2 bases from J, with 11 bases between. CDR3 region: CSVVEGTYEQYF. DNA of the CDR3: TGCAGCGTCGTTGAGGGGACCTACGAGCAGTACTTC.

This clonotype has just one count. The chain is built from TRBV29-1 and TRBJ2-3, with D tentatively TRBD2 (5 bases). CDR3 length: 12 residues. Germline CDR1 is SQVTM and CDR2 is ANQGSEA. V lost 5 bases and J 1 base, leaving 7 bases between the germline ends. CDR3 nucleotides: TGCAGCGTTCAGAGGGGCACAGATACGCAGTATTTT. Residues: CSVQRGTDTQYF.

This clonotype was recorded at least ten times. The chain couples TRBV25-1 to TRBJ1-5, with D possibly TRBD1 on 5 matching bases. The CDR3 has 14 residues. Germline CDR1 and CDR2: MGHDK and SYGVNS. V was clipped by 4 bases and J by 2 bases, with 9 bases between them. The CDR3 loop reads CASSGGGGNQPQHF. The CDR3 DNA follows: TGTGCCAGCAGTGGGGGGGGTGGCAATCAGCCCCAGCATTTT.